This TCR beta chain appears in the sequencing data of a study of STAT5B mutations in CD4+ large granular lymphocyte leukemia. Overall study results and limits: 8/27 top patient clones versus 2/35 control clones were TRBV06-family. CD4-sorted patient repertoires seemed more clonal than healthy CD4+ repertoires. Higher CD4+ than CD8+ T-LGLL clonality might reflect small sample size.

Healthy controls were blood donor buffy coats. The CDR3 covers 13 residues. Trimming shortened V by 3 bases and J by 5 bases, and 12 bases separated the two germline ends. The assay was immunoSEQ multiplex PCR, and TCRdb's table has in-frame clones only and misses some. The table shows tens of thousands of clones, with about 81% occurring only once. For this clone: Antigen specificity is unknown.

This receptor was obtained from a human donor in good health. V gene TRBV5-3 combines with J gene TRBJ2-7; D might be TRBD1 (6 bases). TRBV5-3 is given ORF status, its function remaining uncertain. The sequencing sample was made of CD4+ T cells from blood buffy coats. The CDR3 loop reads CARSWKGQHEQYF. The CDR3 region has the DNA TGTGCCAGAAGCTGGAAGGGACAACACGAGCAGTACTTC.